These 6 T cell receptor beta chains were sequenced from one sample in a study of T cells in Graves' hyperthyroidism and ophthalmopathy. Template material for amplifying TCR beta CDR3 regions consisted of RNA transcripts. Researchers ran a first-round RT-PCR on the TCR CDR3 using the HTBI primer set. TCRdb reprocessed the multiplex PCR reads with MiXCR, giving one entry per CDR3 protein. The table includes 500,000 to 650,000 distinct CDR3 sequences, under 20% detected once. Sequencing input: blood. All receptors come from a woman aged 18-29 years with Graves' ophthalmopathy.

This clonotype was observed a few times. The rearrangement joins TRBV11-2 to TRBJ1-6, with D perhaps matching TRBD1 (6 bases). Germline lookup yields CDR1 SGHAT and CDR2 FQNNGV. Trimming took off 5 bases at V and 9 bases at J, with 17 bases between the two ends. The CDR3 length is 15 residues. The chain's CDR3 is CASSQQGQISSPLHF. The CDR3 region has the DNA TGTGCCAGCAGCCAACAGGGCCAGATCAGTTCACCCCTCCACTTT.

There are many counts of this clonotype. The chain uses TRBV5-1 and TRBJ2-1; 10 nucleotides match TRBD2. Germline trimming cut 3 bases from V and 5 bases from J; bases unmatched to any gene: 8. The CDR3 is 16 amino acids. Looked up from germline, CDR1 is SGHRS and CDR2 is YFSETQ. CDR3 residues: CASSSWELAGDNEQFF. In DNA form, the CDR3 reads TGCGCCAGCAGCTCCTGGGAGCTAGCGGGGGACAATGAGCAGTTCTTC.

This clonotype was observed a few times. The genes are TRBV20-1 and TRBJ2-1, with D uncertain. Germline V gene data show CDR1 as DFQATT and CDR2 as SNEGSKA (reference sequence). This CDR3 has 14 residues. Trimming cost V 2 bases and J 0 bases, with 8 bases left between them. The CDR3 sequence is CSARFLFSYNEQFF. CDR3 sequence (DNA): TGCAGTGCTAGATTTCTATTCTCCTACAATGAGCAGTTCTTC.

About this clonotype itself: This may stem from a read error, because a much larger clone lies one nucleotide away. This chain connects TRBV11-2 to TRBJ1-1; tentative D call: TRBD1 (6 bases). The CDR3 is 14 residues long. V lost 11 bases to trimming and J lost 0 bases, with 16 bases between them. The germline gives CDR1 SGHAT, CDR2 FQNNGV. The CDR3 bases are TGTGCCGTTCCGTCAAGGGGGGTGAACACTGAAGCTTTCTTT. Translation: CAVPSRGVNTEAFF. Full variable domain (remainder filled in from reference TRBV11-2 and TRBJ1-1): EAGVAQSPRYKIIEKRQSVAFWCNPISGHATLYWYQQILGQGPKLLIQFQNNGVVDDSQLPKDRFSAERLKGVDSTLKIQPAKLEDSAVYLCAVPSRGVNTEAFFGQGTRLTVV.

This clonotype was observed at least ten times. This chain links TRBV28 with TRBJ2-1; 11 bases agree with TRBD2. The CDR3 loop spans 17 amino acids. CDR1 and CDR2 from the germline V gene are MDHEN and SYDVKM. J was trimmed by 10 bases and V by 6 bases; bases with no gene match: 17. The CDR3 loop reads CASSPIRLAGGPQEQFF. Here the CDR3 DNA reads TGTGCCAGCAGCCCGATCCGGTTAGCGGGAGGGCCTCAGGAGCAGTTCTTC.

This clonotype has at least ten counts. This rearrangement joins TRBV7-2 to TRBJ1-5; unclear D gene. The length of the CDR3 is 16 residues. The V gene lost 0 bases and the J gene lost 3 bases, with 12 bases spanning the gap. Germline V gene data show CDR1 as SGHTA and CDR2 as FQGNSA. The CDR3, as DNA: TGTGCCAGCAGCTTAGCTTTCGTCAGATACAATCAGCCCCAGCATTTT. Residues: CASSLAFVRYNQPQHF.